One sample yielded the 24 T cell receptor beta chains listed below, sequenced in a study of cytomegalovirus exposure and HLA in healthy donors. Some clones are missing from TCRdb's copy, which holds only in-frame ones; the method was immunoSEQ multiplex PCR. The data show about 200,000 clones, about three quarters seen once. The sample taken for sequencing was PBMCs. The receptors were sampled from a woman aged 25 to 39 in good health and CMV-seronegative.

CDR3: CASSLILQGAKGLFF. Here the CDR3 DNA reads TGTGCCAGCAGCTTGATTTTACAGGGGGCCAAGGGACTGTTTTTT. The chain uses TRBV7-8 and TRBJ1-4; 9 bases are shared with TRBD1. Germline assignment: CDR1 SGHVS and CDR2 FQNEAQ. V trimming: 3 bases; J trimming: 13 bases; junction bases outside the gene matches: 12. The CDR3 runs to 15 residues.

CDR3: CASSIRGGNWANQPQHF. CDR3 DNA sequence: TGTGCCAGTAGTATCCGGGGAGGCAACTGGGCTAATCAGCCCCAGCATTTT. The V gene is TRBV19, the J gene TRBJ1-5; no clear D gene. Germline CDR1 LNHDA, CDR2 SQIVND (reference sequence). The CDR3 extends over 17 amino acids. V lost 3 bases, J lost 4 bases, and 19 bases lay in between.

Here the CDR3 reads CASSIAQQRDTGELFF. The CDR3 nucleotides are TGTGCCAGTAGTATAGCGCAACAGCGGGACACCGGGGAGCTGTTTTTT. The chain has TRBV19 and TRBJ2-2; tentatively, D is TRBD2 (6 bases). This CDR3 contains 16 residues. CDR1 and CDR2 (germline): LNHDA, SQIVND (reference sequence). V was shortened by 1 base and J by 3 bases, with 12 bases between the two germline ends. The complete variable domain, with remaining parts taken from reference TRBV19 and TRBJ2-2, reads DGGITQSPKYLFRKEGQNVTLSCEQNLNHDAMYWYRQDPGQGLRLIYYSQIVNDFQKGDIAEGYSVSREKKESFPLTVTSAQKNPTAFYLCASSIAQQRDTGELFFGEGSRLTVL.

To note about this clone: Distinct nucleotide sequences in the sample also encode this CDR3. The rearrangement uses TRBV5-4 and TRBJ2-2, with a possible D match to TRBD2 (5 bases). The CDR3 extends over 14 amino acids. Germline lookup yields CDR1 SGHNT and CDR2 YYREEE (reference sequence). The V end lost 0 bases, the J end lost 2 bases, and 5 bases lay between the germline ends. The CDR3 DNA reads TGTGCCAGCAGCTTGGCGGGAAACACCGGGGAGCTGTTTTTT. Its translation is CASSLAGNTGELFF.

This clone has only a few counts. The V gene is TRBV19, the J gene TRBJ2-1; possibly TRBD1 for D (6 bases). The CDR3 length is 10 residues. Trimming left V 6 bases short and J 14 bases short, with 11 bases between. Germline V gene sequence: CDR1 LNHDA, CDR2 SQIVND (reference sequence). For the CDR3, the DNA is TGTGCCAGTAGAGGGGACAAGGAGTTCTTC. Protein product: CASRGDKEFF.

This rearrangement joins TRBV10-1 to TRBJ2-2; 8 positions match TRBD2. This CDR3 contains 15 residues. CDR1 and CDR2 (germline): WNHNN, SYGVQD (reference sequence). V lost 6 bases to trimming and J lost 6 bases; unmatched junction nucleotides: 9. CDR3 amino acids: CASSPARGGPGELFF. The CDR3 DNA follows: TGCGCCAGCAGCCCCGCCCGGGGGGGCCCCGGGGAGCTGTTTTTT.

The V call is TRBV18, the J call TRBJ2-3; D perhaps matches TRBD2 (6 bases). Looked up from germline, CDR1 is KGHSH and CDR2 is LQKENI. This CDR3 spans 13 amino acids. Trimming took 1 base from V and 5 from J, leaving 7 bases between them. The CDR3 DNA reads as TGTGCCAGCTCACCACGGGGGGAAGATACGCAGTATTTT. It specifies CASSPRGEDTQYF.

This chain connects TRBV9 to TRBJ2-1, with TRBD2 as a possible D gene (5 bases). The CDR3 length is 15 residues. Trimming left V 0 bases short and J 4 bases short, with 11 bases between. From germline, CDR1 is SGDLS and CDR2 YYNGEE. Written as DNA, the CDR3 is TGTGCCAGCAGCGTAGGGTGGGAGCAGTACAATGAGCAGTTCTTC. Its protein product is CASSVGWEQYNEQFF.

The chain couples TRBV6-1 to TRBJ1-5; TRBD1 aligns across 9 bases. The CDR3 has 14 residues. V shed 4 bases and J 10 bases; nucleotides not matched to a gene: 8. Germline CDR1 MNHNS, CDR2 SASEGT. CDR3 loop: CASSAGQGSGPQHF. The CDR3 coding sequence is TGTGCCAGCAGTGCAGGACAGGGGAGTGGACCCCAGCATTTT.

CDR3 nucleotide sequence: TGCGCCAGCAGCTTGGCAGCCGCTCCGACTGGGACCCAGTACTTC. Encoded protein: CASSLAAAPTGTQYF. The chain recombines TRBV5-1 with TRBJ2-5; D unclear. Trimming shortened V by 0 bases and J by 7 bases, and 16 bases separated the two germline ends. The CDR3 runs to 15 residues. Germline CDR1 and CDR2: SGHRS and YFSETQ.

The chain recombines TRBV7-8 with TRBJ2-7, with 7 bases that match TRBD2. The length of the CDR3 is 15 residues. V was pared by 1 base and J by 6 bases, with 9 bases of the junction left unmatched. Germline V lookup: CDR1 SGHVS, CDR2 FQNEAQ. As DNA, the CDR3 is TGTGCCAGCAGCTTAGTACCGGGGAGGGCCTCCGAGCAGTACTTC. As protein: CASSLVPGRASEQYF.

This sequence joins TRBV6-5 and TRBJ2-7; 11 bases are shared with TRBD2. The CDR3 is 15 amino acids. V was pared by 0 bases and J by 4 bases, with 2 bases of the junction left unmatched. Germline V gene sequence: CDR1 MNHEY, CDR2 SVGAGI. The CDR3 spells CASSYSTSGVYEQYF. The CDR3 nucleotides read TGTGCCAGCAGTTACTCGACTAGCGGGGTGTACGAGCAGTACTTC.

This chain links TRBV23-1 with TRBJ2-2; possibly TRBD2 for D (6 bases). TRBV23-1 is an ORF for which the function is uncertain. Trimming removed 3 bases at V and 0 bases at J, with 20 bases between. CDR3 size: 19 residues. The CDR3 DNA is TGCGCCAGCAGTCAGGGGGGAGGAGGGTGGACGTCGAACACCGGGGAGCTGTTTTTT. Residues: CASSQGGGGWTSNTGELFF.

The chain couples TRBV27 to TRBJ1-5; 7 nucleotides line up with TRBD1. Trimming took 10 bases from V and 2 from J; bases not matched to a gene: 8. Germline-derived CDR1 and CDR2 are MNHEY and SMNVEV (reference sequence). CDR3 length: 14 amino acids. CDR3 nucleotides: TGTGCCACCTCACCCGACAGGGGCAATCAGCCCCAGCATTTT. Translated: CATSPDRGNQPQHF.

The V and J genes are TRBV19 and TRBJ2-3; 9 nucleotides align to TRBD2. The germline gives CDR1 LNHDA, CDR2 SQIVND (reference sequence). The CDR3 runs to 16 residues. After removal of 3 bases from V and 8 bases from J, the junction contained 12 bases not matched to a gene. The CDR3 loop reads CASSMGLAETLGTQYF. The CDR3 DNA follows: TGTGCCAGTAGTATGGGACTAGCAGAAACCCTAGGTACGCAGTATTTT.

This clone was picked up a small number of times. This chain uses TRBV27 with TRBJ1-2; TRBD1 agrees at 8 bases. The CDR3 covers 12 residues. Germline V gives CDR1 MNHEY, CDR2 SMNVEV (reference sequence). The V gene end was trimmed by 6 bases and the J gene end by 8 bases; junction bases not matched to a gene: 5. The CDR3 here is CASRSTGEGYTF. CDR3 sequence (DNA): TGTGCCAGCAGGTCGACAGGGGAAGGCTACACCTTC.

The chain couples TRBV29-1 to TRBJ1-1; no definite D call. Germline loops: CDR1 SQVTM, CDR2 ANQGSEA. The CDR3 covers 16 residues. The V end lost 5 bases, the J end lost 0 bases, and 19 bases lay between the germline ends. CDR3 protein: CSVPSPAGLVNTEAFF. The CDR3 nucleotides read TGCAGCGTTCCCTCCCCGGCGGGGTTGGTGAACACTGAAGCTTTCTTT.

The chain couples TRBV19 to TRBJ2-6; weak D call: TRBD2 (5 bases). The CDR3 length is 16 residues. CDR1 is LNHDA, CDR2 SQIVND, per germline (reference sequence). V lost 3 bases and J 0 bases, leaving 9 bases between the germline ends. CDR3 DNA sequence: TGTGCCAGTAGTATTCGGGAATCCTCTGGGGCCAACGTCCTGACTTTC. It is translated as CASSIRESSGANVLTF.

The chain recombines TRBV5-1 with TRBJ2-7; D may be TRBD1 (6 bases). Germline V gene lookup returns CDR1 SGHRS and CDR2 YFSETQ. The CDR3 spans 13 residues. Deletions cut 2 bases from V and 2 bases from J, with 8 bases between. CDR3 in DNA: TGCGCCAGCAGCTTCACAGGGCCCTACGAGCAGTACTTC. Protein: CASSFTGPYEQYF.

The J gene is TRBJ2-2, the V gene TRBV6-5, with D possibly TRBD2 on 6 matching bases. Germline lookup yields CDR1 MNHEY and CDR2 SVGAGI. The CDR3 covers 13 residues. Trimming left V 6 bases short and J 6 bases short, with 11 bases between. This CDR3 is CASSPTSPGELFF. The CDR3 DNA reads TGTGCCAGCAGCCCGACTAGTCCCGGGGAGCTGTTTTTT.

The CDR3 protein is CASSPLTDQPQHF. The CDR3 nucleotides read TGTGCCAGCTCACCATTGACAGATCAGCCCCAGCATTTT. The chain uses TRBV18 and TRBJ1-5; D perhaps matches TRBD1 (5 bases). V lost 2 bases to trimming and J lost 5 bases, with 7 bases between them. Germline CDR1 reads KGHSH; CDR2 reads LQKENI. CDR3 length: 13 residues.

The chain recombines TRBV7-9 with TRBJ2-5, with 8 bases identical to TRBD1. The ends lost 1 base at V and 2 bases at J; junction bases unmatched: 6. This CDR3 has 16 amino acids. Germline CDR1 reads SEHNR; CDR2 reads FQNEAQ (reference sequence). The CDR3 bases are TGTGCCAGCAGCTTAGGATTGAGGACAGGGCAAGAGACCCAGTACTTC. Protein product: CASSLGLRTGQETQYF. Full variable domain (rest looked up from reference TRBV7-9 and TRBJ2-5): DTGVSQNPRHKITKRGQNVTFRCDPISEHNRLYWYRQTLGQGPEFLTYFQNEAQLEKSRLLSDRFSAERPKGSFSTLEIQRTEQGDSAMYLCASSLGLRTGQETQYFGPGTRLLVL.

This clone was counted only a few times. The J gene is TRBJ1-1, the V gene TRBV18; D remains unclear. Trimming stripped 3 bases from V and 10 bases from J, with 12 bases between. Germline V CDR1 and CDR2: KGHSH, LQKENI. This CDR3 region has 12 residues. This CDR3 is CASSPLGGGAFF. In DNA form, the CDR3 reads TGTGCCAGCTCACCCCTGGGAGGAGGAGCTTTCTTT.

The rearrangement joins TRBV29-1 to TRBJ2-1; D not certain. V was clipped by 6 bases and J by 0 bases, with 15 bases between them. Germline lookup yields CDR1 SQVTM and CDR2 ANQGSEA. The CDR3 length is 15 residues. CDR3 bases: TGCAGCGTCGCCACCTCCGAGAGCTCCTACAATGAGCAGTTCTTC. This encodes CSVATSESSYNEQFF.